Presented here are 25 T cell receptor beta chains from one specimen sequenced in a study of vaccination and CD4 T cells after COVID-19. The antigens for these receptors are not known. With the Oncomine TCR Beta short-read assay, DNA from cultured CD4+ T cells was sequenced. TCRdb re-called the PCR reads through MiXCR, storing one row per CDR3 protein. The data contain around 27,000 distinct CDR3 sequences, 36% of them singletons. Specified time point: late sampling 161 to 241 days after vaccination in three convalescent patients. Described treatment: roughly 10-day PBMC culture with coronavirus spike peptide pools or control peptides (ViraFEST assay). Sequenced here: CD4+ T cells from blood, cultured in vitro, sampled about 7 months after SARS-CoV-2 vaccination. All receptors come from a human donor who had recovered from COVID-19.

This clonotype has more than one count but fewer than ten. The rearrangement links TRBV24-1 to TRBJ2-5; TRBD1 aligns across 8 bases. The junction had 4 bases not matched to a gene; V was cut back by 3 bases and J by 2 bases. There are 15 residues in the CDR3. Germline CDR1 KGHDR, CDR2 SFDVKD. CDR3 sequence (DNA): TGTGCCACCAGTGATGGCGGGACAGGACAAGAGACCCAGTACTTC. It codes for CATSDGGTGQETQYF.

This chain joins TRBV10-3 and TRBJ2-7, with a possible D match to TRBD2 (6 bases). The germline V gene has CDR1 ENHRY and CDR2 SYGVKD. The CDR3 spans 13 residues. V shed 6 bases and J shed 5 bases, with 14 bases lying between them. The DNA of the CDR3 is TGTGCCATCAGGGTGACTAGTAGTAACGAGCAGTACTTC. Amino acid sequence: CAIRVTSSNEQYF.

This clonotype was observed a few times. V and J are TRBV6-4 and TRBJ2-3, with 8 bases identical to TRBD2. CDR1 is MRHNA and CDR2 is SNTAGT in the germline V gene. The CDR3 is made up of 14 amino acids. With 4 bases clipped from V and 3 bases from J, the junction kept 3 bases outside the gene matches. CDR3 nucleotides: TGTGCCAGCAGTGCGGGAGGGCCAACAGATACGCAGTATTTT. Encoded protein: CASSAGGPTDTQYF.

This clonotype was counted only a few times. This chain uses TRBV7-9 with TRBJ2-1, with D tentatively TRBD1 or TRBD2 (5 bases each). There are 15 residues in the CDR3. V was cut by 5 bases and J by 0 bases, with 11 bases left in between. Germline loops: CDR1 SEHNR, CDR2 FQNEAQ (reference sequence). The CDR3 loop is CASSEEGRSYNEQFF. The CDR3 nucleotides are TGTGCCAGCAGCGAAGAGGGACGCTCCTACAATGAGCAGTTCTTC.

This clonotype was seen a few times. This chain connects TRBV15 to TRBJ2-7; 9 nucleotides line up with TRBD1. The CDR3 contains 17 residues. From germline, CDR1 is LNHNV and CDR2 YYDKDF (reference sequence). The V segment lost 1 base and the J segment 0 bases; nucleotides outside the gene matches: 7. CDR3 loop: CATSRAIGQGSSYEQYF. The CDR3 DNA is TGTGCCACCAGCAGAGCTATCGGACAGGGGAGCTCCTACGAGCAGTACTTC.

About this clonotype: The CDR3 carries no conserved terminal phenylalanine or tryptophan, so it likely arises from a read error. The rearrangement links TRBV18 to TRBJ2-5; D remains ambiguous. The CDR3 has 13 amino acids. Trimming took off 3 bases at V and 0 bases at J, with 5 bases between the two ends. Germline loops: CDR1 KGHSH, CDR2 LQKENI. The CDR3 region is CASSPGNQETQYS. DNA of the CDR3: TGTGCCAGCTCACCTGGAAACCAAGAGACCCAGTACTCC.

V and J are TRBV20-1 and TRBJ1-5; D is ambiguous. Trimming pared 0 bases from V and 5 bases from J, leaving 14 bases between. This CDR3 is 15 amino acids long. CDR1 DFQATT and CDR2 SNEGSKA come from the germline V gene (reference sequence). DNA of the CDR3: TGCAGTGCTAGAGATCATACGGGAACCCATCAGCCCCAGCATTTT. Translation: CSARDHTGTHQPQHF.

This clonotype is medium-sized by share. This rearrangement joins TRBV7-6 to TRBJ2-5; D perhaps matches TRBD2 (6 bases). V lost 3 bases to trimming and J lost 5 bases, with 16 bases between them. Germline V gene lookup returns CDR1 SGHVS and CDR2 FNYEAQ. The length of the CDR3 is 15 residues. The CDR3 is CASSLLATKGETQYF. CDR3 nucleotides: TGTGCCAGCAGCTTGCTAGCGACAAAAGGGGAGACCCAGTACTTC. Full variable domain (rest looked up from reference TRBV7-6 and TRBJ2-5): GAGVSQSPRYKVTKRGQDVALRCDPISGHVSLYWYRQALGQGPEFLTYFNYEAQQDKSGLPNDRFSAERPEGSISTLTIQRTEQRDSAMYRCASSLLATKGETQYFGPGTRLLVL.

By its share, this clonotype is medium-sized. The chain has TRBV20-1 and TRBJ1-1; no clear D gene. V lost 1 base to trimming and J lost 11 bases, with 11 bases between them. Germline lookup yields CDR1 DFQATT and CDR2 SNEGSKA (reference sequence). This CDR3 has 11 residues. CDR3 protein: CSARGAEKAFF. The DNA of the CDR3 is TGCAGTGCTAGAGGGGCCGAGAAGGCTTTCTTT.

V and J are TRBV20-1 and TRBJ2-1; 7 bases are a match to TRBD1. Germline CDR1 is DFQATT and CDR2 is SNEGSKA (reference sequence). This CDR3 is 15 amino acids long. J lost 4 bases, V lost 6 bases, and 12 bases had no gene match. The CDR3 DNA sequence: TGCAGTGCAAAGTCAGGGGGAGCAGGATACAATGAGCAGTTCTTC. Translated: CSAKSGGAGYNEQFF.

This sequence joins TRBV29-1 and TRBJ2-1; D is perhaps TRBD2 (5 bases). Trimming removed 0 bases from V and 10 bases from J, with 10 bases in between. The germline V gene encodes CDR1 SQVTM and CDR2 ANQGSEA. This CDR3 has 12 residues. CDR3 nucleotides: TGCAGCGTTGAAGATCGGGATGAAGAGCAGTTCTTC. Protein: CSVEDRDEEQFF.

This sequence joins TRBV28 and TRBJ2-3; TRBD2 is a possible D gene (6 bases). The CDR3 contains 14 residues. V lost 6 bases to trimming and J lost 4 bases, with 14 bases between them. The germline V gene encodes CDR1 MDHEN and CDR2 SYDVKM. The CDR3 bases are TGTGCCAGCAGCCCGGGGGTTCCCCCAGATACGCAGTATTTT. Protein sequence: CASSPGVPPDTQYF.

The V call is TRBV2, the J call TRBJ2-1; 11 nucleotides agree with TRBD1. From germline, CDR1 is SNHLY and CDR2 FYNNEI. V shed 4 bases, J shed 2 bases, and the junction held 7 bases outside the gene matches. There are 17 residues in the CDR3. CDR3 sequence reads: CASSGGLGQGAYNEQFF. DNA for the CDR3: TGTGCCAGCAGTGGGGGGTTGGGACAGGGGGCCTACAATGAGCAGTTCTTC. The entire variable domain, with the rest obtained from reference TRBV2 and TRBJ2-1, is as follows: EPEVTQTPSHQVTQMGQEVILRCVPISNHLYFYWYRQILGQKVEFLVSFYNNEISEKSEIFDDQFSVERPDGSNFTLKIRSTKLEDSAMYFCASSGGLGQGAYNEQFFGPGTRLTVL.

The V gene is TRBV30, the J gene TRBJ1-2; tentatively, D is TRBD1 (6 bases). The CDR3 runs to 18 residues. V lost 1 base and J 0 bases, leaving 21 bases between the germline ends. Germline V gene data show CDR1 as GTSNPN and CDR2 as SVGIG (reference sequence). The CDR3 DNA reads as TGTGCCTGGAGTGCCACATACTCCGGACAGATAGCTAACTATGGCTACACCTTC. This translates into CAWSATYSGQIANYGYTF.

In this sample, this clonotype turned up a few times. The J gene is TRBJ2-3, the V gene TRBV7-9, with a weak D call TRBD2 (6 bases). Germline assignment: CDR1 SEHNR and CDR2 FQNEAQ (reference sequence). With 1 base removed from V and 4 bases from J, the gap between germline ends came to 9 bases. CDR3 length equals 14 residues. The DNA for the CDR3 is TGTGCCAGCAGCTTAGTAACTAGCCCAGATACGCAGTATTTT. As protein: CASSLVTSPDTQYF.

This clonotype appeared a few times. This CDR3 is CSARAGTGSLPGYTF. The CDR3 coding sequence is TGCAGTGCTAGAGCCGGGACAGGATCCCTGCCTGGCTACACCTTC. V usage is TRBV20-1 and J usage is TRBJ1-2; 8 bases match TRBD1. The CDR3 has 15 residues. With V trimmed by 1 base and J by 7 bases, 11 bases remained unmatched. CDR1 is DFQATT and CDR2 is SNEGSKA in the germline V gene (reference sequence).

The DNA of the CDR3 is TGTGCCAGTAGTCGGCTAGCGGGAGGGAATGAGCAGTTCTTC. This sequence encodes CASSRLAGGNEQFF. The chain carries TRBV19 and TRBJ2-1, with 12 bases aligning to TRBD2. Per germline, CDR1 LNHDA and CDR2 SQIVND (reference sequence). V lost 5 bases, J lost 7 bases, and 3 bases stayed unmatched. The CDR3 is 14 amino acids.

This clonotype was found a few times. This sequence joins TRBV7-2 and TRBJ2-1; D tentatively reads TRBD1 or TRBD2 (5 bases each). V lost 9 bases and J lost 0, with 15 bases in between. Germline CDR1 is SGHTA and CDR2 is FQGNSA. CDR3 length: 15 amino acids. The CDR3 region is CASTGARSSYNEQFF. The CDR3 region has the DNA TGTGCCAGTACCGGGGCGCGAAGCTCCTACAATGAGCAGTTCTTC.

The chain joins TRBV20-1 to TRBJ2-6, with no clear D. This CDR3 has 14 amino acids. CDR1 is DFQATT, CDR2 SNEGSKA, per germline (reference sequence). The V gene lost 3 bases and the J gene lost 1 base, with 7 bases spanning the gap. As DNA, the CDR3 is TGCAGTGCTAGCGTCCAATCTGGGGCCAACGTCCTGACTTTC. Translation gives CSASVQSGANVLTF.

This chain joins TRBV20-1 and TRBJ2-7, with D uncertain. The CDR3 sequence is 12 residues long. CDR1 is DFQATT, CDR2 SNEGSKA, per germline (reference sequence). Trimming shortened V by 0 bases and J by 1 base, and 4 bases separated the two germline ends. In DNA, the CDR3 is TGCAGTGCTAGAGACTTATCCTACGAGCAGTACTTC. Its translation: CSARDLSYEQYF.

Sample share makes this clonotype medium-sized. J is TRBJ2-2 and V is TRBV4-1, with 12 nucleotides matching TRBD2. J lost 4 bases, V lost 1 base, and 4 bases had no gene match. Germline V CDR1 and CDR2: MGHRA, YSYEKL. CDR3 length: 17 amino acids. The CDR3 loop reads CASSQASGRASTGELFF. DNA for the CDR3: TGCGCCAGCAGCCAAGCTAGCGGGAGGGCCTCCACCGGGGAGCTGTTTTTT.

The chain recombines TRBV28 with TRBJ1-2, with D possibly TRBD1 on 5 matching bases. Germline-derived CDR1 and CDR2 are MDHEN and SYDVKM. Between the trimmed V and J ends, which lost 7 bases and 1 base, there was a span of 16 bases. The CDR3 contains 15 residues. As DNA, the CDR3 is TGTGCCAGCAAACCCCCCGGGGGGTTTAACTATGGCTACACCTTC. This codes for CASKPPGGFNYGYTF.

This clonotype occurred a few times. The rearrangement uses TRBV15 and TRBJ1-5, with a tentative D call TRBD1 (5 bases). The CDR3 consists of 15 residues. Between the trimmed V and J ends, which lost 0 bases and 3 bases, there was a span of 9 bases. Per germline, CDR1 LNHNV and CDR2 YYDKDF (reference sequence). The CDR3 protein is CATSREGRHNQPQHF. Written as DNA, the CDR3 is TGTGCCACCAGCAGAGAGGGACGGCACAATCAGCCCCAGCATTTT.

The rearrangement links TRBV6-5 to TRBJ2-7; weak D call: TRBD2 (6 bases). V lost 3 bases and J lost 5, with 11 bases in between. Germline-derived CDR1 and CDR2 are MNHEY and SVGAGI. The CDR3 runs to 13 residues. In DNA form, the CDR3 reads TGTGCCAGCAGTTATCTTGGAGGGGACGAGCAGTACTTC. It encodes CASSYLGGDEQYF.

The gene calls are TRBV7-9 and TRBJ1-2; D ambiguous. The CDR3 contains 12 residues. V was shortened by 1 base and J by 8 bases, with 8 bases between the two germline ends. CDR1 is SEHNR, CDR2 FQNEAQ, per germline (reference sequence). The CDR3 loop is CASSLDRGGYTF. The DNA for the CDR3 is TGTGCCAGCAGCTTAGATCGGGGAGGCTACACCTTC.